Listed here are 29 T cell receptor beta chains from one sample, sequenced in a study of STAT3 mutations in large granular lymphocyte leukemia. Whole-study results and caveats: At least one immunodominant TCR beta clonotype appeared in every T-cell large granular lymphocyte leukemia patient.

Produced via immunoSEQ multiplex PCR; TCRdb's table is partial and in-frame only. In the table there are 15,000 to 18,000 clones, over 90% of which are singletons. No antigens are known for them. Material for sequencing was peripheral blood mononuclear cells. These receptors were obtained from a woman in her fifties or sixties with T-cell large granular lymphocyte leukemia. Some clones in this sample may be carry-over from other donors' samples.

This chain joins TRBV30 and TRBJ2-7; the match to TRBD2 covers 11 bases. The CDR3 is 15 amino acids. The germline V gene has CDR1 GTSNPN and CDR2 SVGIG (reference sequence). V was pared by 2 bases and J by 3 bases, with 6 bases of the junction left unmatched. This CDR3 reads CAWSNPGLAVYEQYF. The CDR3 bases are TGTGCCTGGAGTAACCCGGGACTAGCGGTCTACGAGCAGTACTTC.

The chain is built from TRBV7-9 and TRBJ1-2; D uncertain. Germline-derived CDR1 and CDR2 are SEHNR and FQNEAQ (reference sequence). With 1 base removed from V and 2 bases from J, the gap between germline ends came to 5 bases. This CDR3 comprises 13 residues. The CDR3 here is CASSLGPNYGYTF. The CDR3 coding sequence is TGTGCCAGCAGCTTAGGCCCCAACTATGGCTACACCTTC.

The chain recombines TRBV18 with TRBJ2-1; TRBD2 agrees at 8 bases. Germline V gives CDR1 KGHSH, CDR2 LQKENI. Unmatched junction bases numbered 0, after V lost 1 base and J lost 10 bases. The CDR3 is made up of 12 amino acids. The CDR3 loop is CASSPRGGEQFF. As DNA, the CDR3 is TGTGCCAGCTCACCACGCGGGGGGGAGCAGTTCTTC. The variable domain in full, with the rest retrieved from reference TRBV18 and TRBJ2-1, is NAGVMQNPRHLVRRRGQEARLRCSPMKGHSHVYWYRQLPEEGLKFMVYLQKENIIDESGMPKERFSAEFPKEGPSILRIQQVVRGDSAAYFCASSPRGGEQFFGPGTRLTVL.

This chain connects TRBV19 to TRBJ2-5, with TRBD1 matching 7 bases. This CDR3 has 15 amino acids. The V segment lost 6 bases and the J segment 5 bases; nucleotides outside the gene matches: 12. CDR1 is LNHDA and CDR2 is SQIVND in the germline V gene (reference sequence). CDR3 DNA: TGTGCCAGTAGCCCCCAGAGGGGGCCAGTGGAGACCCAGTACTTC. It yields the protein CASSPQRGPVETQYF.

The chain couples TRBV6-6 to TRBJ2-7, with D perhaps TRBD2 (8 bases). The V end lost 7 bases, the J end lost 6 bases, and 16 bases lay between the germline ends. The CDR3 has 13 residues. CDR1 and CDR2 (germline): MNHNY, SVGAGI (reference sequence). The CDR3 here is CASIREGAREQYF. CDR3 nucleotide sequence: TGTGCCAGCATTCGGGAGGGGGCGCGCGAGCAGTACTTC.

The count of this clone is one. J is TRBJ2-1 and V is TRBV5-4; 11 nucleotides line up with TRBD2. The CDR3 totals 17 residues. V shed 2 bases and J 5 bases; nucleotides not matched to a gene: 9. The V gene's germline CDR1 is SGHNT and CDR2 YYREEE (reference sequence). In nucleotides, the CDR3 is TGTGCCAGCAGCTTCCAAATAGCGGGAGGGGCTGACAATGAGCAGTTCTTC. It codes for CASSFQIAGGADNEQFF.

The chain couples TRBV15 to TRBJ1-5; maybe TRBD1 (6 bases). Trimming stripped 0 bases from V and 9 bases from J, with 18 bases between. The V gene's germline CDR1 is LNHNV and CDR2 YYDKDF (reference sequence). The CDR3 extends over 16 amino acids. CDR3 nucleotide sequence: TGTGCCACCAGCAGAGATCTAGAGGGCCGAGGGGGGCCCCAGCATTTT. Translation gives CATSRDLEGRGGPQHF.

This chain uses TRBV5-4 with TRBJ2-7; 11 bases line up with TRBD2. This CDR3 contains 16 residues. V lost 3 bases, J lost 2 bases, and 7 bases stayed unmatched. Germline-derived CDR1 and CDR2 are SGHNT and YYREEE (reference sequence). The CDR3 nucleotides are TGTGCCAGCAGCTGGGGGCTAGCGGGAGGCACCTACGAGCAGTACTTC. Translating gives CASSWGLAGGTYEQYF.

V is TRBV30 and J is TRBJ1-1; weak D call: TRBD1 (5 bases). The germline V gene has CDR1 GTSNPN and CDR2 SVGIG (reference sequence). This CDR3 is built from 18 residues. V was shortened by 3 bases and J by 0 bases, with 23 bases between the two germline ends. CDR3 DNA: TGTGCCTGGAGCCCAACGCAGGGTCGAGGTACCTTGAACACTGAAGCTTTCTTT. It specifies CAWSPTQGRGTLNTEAFF. Looking up the rest from reference TRBV30 and TRBJ1-1 gives the full variable domain: SQTIHQWPATLVQPVGSPLSLECTVEGTSNPNLYWYRQAAGRGLQLLFYSVGIGQISSEVPQNLSASRPQDRQFILSSKKLLLSDSGFYLCAWSPTQGRGTLNTEAFFGQGTRLTVV.

The rearrangement joins TRBV5-3 to TRBJ2-1, with no clear D. TRBV5-3 is labeled an ORF, and its function is uncertain. The V end was cut by 8 bases, the J end by 1 base, with 13 bases between. The CDR3 is 14 residues long. In nucleotides, the CDR3 is TGTGCCAGCCCCCACGGCCTTTCCTACAATGAGCAGTTCTTC. Amino acid sequence: CASPHGLSYNEQFF.

The chain combines TRBV6-6 with TRBJ2-3; the D is unclear. Between the trimmed V and J ends, which lost 0 bases and 2 bases, there was a span of 6 bases. CDR3 length equals 14 residues. Germline-derived CDR1 and CDR2 are MNHNY and SVGAGI (reference sequence). The chain's CDR3 is CASSYSFTTDTQYF. DNA for the CDR3: TGTGCCAGCAGTTACTCGTTTACCACAGATACGCAGTATTTT.

This clone has just one count. The V gene is TRBV7-2, the J gene TRBJ1-5, with TRBD1 matching 7 bases. Unmatched junction bases numbered 4, after V lost 1 base and J lost 4 bases. From germline, CDR1 is SGHTA and CDR2 FQGNSA. The CDR3 length is 15 residues. CDR3 DNA sequence: TGTGCCAGCAGCTTAGGACAGGGTTTTAATCAGCCCCAGCATTTT. It yields the protein CASSLGQGFNQPQHF.

The chain carries TRBV29-1 and TRBJ2-1; D unresolved. The V gene's germline CDR1 is SQVTM and CDR2 ANQGSEA. The CDR3 contains 10 residues. Between the trimmed V and J ends, which lost 6 bases and 3 bases, there was a span of 3 bases. CDR3 DNA sequence: TGCAGCGTCTACTACAATGAGCAGTTCTTC. Translation: CSVYYNEQFF.

The chain recombines TRBV7-9 with TRBJ2-5; TRBD1 aligns across 8 bases. CDR1 is SEHNR, CDR2 FQNEAQ, per germline (reference sequence). Trimming took 5 bases from V and 5 from J; bases not matched to a gene: 4. This CDR3 has 13 amino acids. The CDR3 sequence is CASSLTGVETQYF. CDR3 coding DNA: TGTGCCAGCAGCCTGACAGGGGTTGAGACCCAGTACTTC.

The chain recombines TRBV19 with TRBJ2-7; TRBD2 matches at 7 bases. The CDR3 extends over 14 amino acids. Germline loops: CDR1 LNHDA, CDR2 SQIVND (reference sequence). J lost 2 bases, V lost 4 bases, and 5 bases had no gene match. For the CDR3, the DNA is TGTGCCAGTAGTAGGGCTAGCGGCACCTACGAGCAGTACTTC. This codes for CASSRASGTYEQYF.

The V and J genes are TRBV5-5 and TRBJ1-3; D may be TRBD1 (6 bases). V shed 4 bases and J shed 4 bases, with 15 bases lying between them. The CDR3 contains 15 residues. Germline-derived CDR1 and CDR2 are SGHKS and YYEKEE (reference sequence). DNA of the CDR3: TGTGCCAGCAGCGTGTTGGGGGCGCGGGGAAACACCATATATTTT. Its translation: CASSVLGARGNTIYF.

The chain uses TRBV5-3 and TRBJ1-5; TRBD1 matches at 10 bases. TRBV5-3 is placed among ORFs of uncertain function. With V trimmed by 3 bases and J by 7 bases, 10 bases remained unmatched. The CDR3 runs 16 residues. The CDR3 bases are TGTGCCAGAAGCTCGGTTCGGGGACAGGGGCGACAGCCCCAGCATTTT. It yields the protein CARSSVRGQGRQPQHF.

The chain has TRBV5-1 and TRBJ1-5, with D possibly being TRBD1 (6 bases). CDR3 size: 14 residues. Trimming shortened V by 1 base and J by 6 bases, and 11 bases separated the two germline ends. CDR1 is SGHRS, CDR2 YFSETQ, per germline. The CDR3 protein is CASSLSGGAQPQHF. CDR3 nucleotides: TGCGCCAGCAGCTTGTCCGGGGGGGCTCAGCCCCAGCATTTT.

This chain connects TRBV5-1 to TRBJ2-2, with 15 bases aligning to TRBD2. V trimming: 4 bases; J trimming: 8 bases; junction bases outside the gene matches: 6. Germline V lookup: CDR1 SGHRS, CDR2 YFSETQ. CDR3 length: 16 residues. CDR3 amino acids: CASSLGLAGGIGELFF. The CDR3 coding sequence is TGCGCCAGCAGCCTGGGACTAGCGGGAGGAATTGGGGAGCTGTTTTTT.

V gene TRBV19 combines with J gene TRBJ1-1; TRBD1 agrees at 8 bases. Trimming removed 3 bases from V and 1 base from J; junction bases left unmatched: 4. The CDR3 consists of 15 residues. From germline, CDR1 is LNHDA and CDR2 SQIVND (reference sequence). CDR3 bases: TGTGCCAGTAGTATCCAGGGGGCGCGGAACACTGAAGCTTTCTTT. It specifies CASSIQGARNTEAFF.

This clone showed up just once. The rearrangement links TRBV5-8 to TRBJ1-1, with 7 bases lining up with TRBD1. CDR1 SGHTS and CDR2 YDEGEE come from the germline V gene. The CDR3 spans 16 residues. Trimming at V came to 1 base and at J to 0 bases, leaving 6 bases not matched to a gene. CDR3 sequence: CASSLTTGAMNTEAFF. The CDR3 bases are TGTGCCAGCAGCTTGACTACAGGGGCAATGAACACTGAAGCTTTCTTT.

This clone was detected only a few times. The junction shows a germline mismatch at one end, possibly a read error. The chain recombines TRBV27 with TRBJ1-1; D is possibly TRBD1 (5 bases). The CDR3 is 16 amino acids. Germline CDR1 MNHEY, CDR2 SMNVEV (reference sequence). The CDR3 region has the DNA TGTGCCACCAGTTCAGGAGGGACTGCCGTGAACACTGAAGCTTTCTTT. It yields the protein CATSSGGTAVNTEAFF.

This clone was observed a single time. The chain combines TRBV7-9 with TRBJ2-3, with 9 nucleotides matching TRBD2. J gave up 2 bases and V 1 base, and 7 bases lay outside the gene matches. The CDR3 spans 17 residues. CDR1 and CDR2 (germline): SEHNR, FQNEAQ (reference sequence). The CDR3 spells CASSLDQRTSDTDTQYF. The CDR3 DNA sequence: TGTGCCAGCAGCTTAGACCAGCGGACTAGCGACACAGATACGCAGTATTTT.

The chain combines TRBV11-2 with TRBJ2-1; TRBD2 aligns across 7 bases. Germline V gives CDR1 SGHAT, CDR2 FQNNGV. There are 15 residues in the CDR3. The V segment lost 3 bases and the J segment 5 bases; nucleotides outside the gene matches: 7. This CDR3 reads CASSFAAGAHNEQFF. In DNA, the CDR3 is TGTGCCAGCAGCTTCGCTGCGGGAGCGCACAATGAGCAGTTCTTC.

The chain has TRBV7-2 and TRBJ1-1; D is unclear. The CDR3 has 13 residues. In germline, CDR1 is SGHTA, CDR2 FQGNSA. Between the trimmed V and J ends, which lost 1 base and 11 bases, there was a span of 14 bases. The DNA of the CDR3 is TGTGCCAGCAGCTTAGGTTATCCGGCTTGGGCTTTCTTT. Protein sequence: CASSLGYPAWAFF.

This chain joins TRBV5-1 and TRBJ2-7, with 10 positions matching TRBD2. Germline V gives CDR1 SGHRS, CDR2 YFSETQ. Trimming took 0 bases from V and 4 from J; bases not matched to a gene: 4. The CDR3 totals 15 residues. The CDR3, as DNA: TGCGCCAGCAGCTTGGTTCCTAGCGGGAGTTACGAGCAGTACTTC. It codes for CASSLVPSGSYEQYF.

The rearrangement links TRBV29-1 to TRBJ2-5; perhaps TRBD1 as D (6 bases). CDR3 size: 12 residues. Trimming left V 6 bases short and J 4 bases short, with 12 bases between. CDR1 is SQVTM and CDR2 is ANQGSEA in the germline V gene. CDR3 residues: CSVQGVGETQYF. CDR3 sequence (DNA): TGCAGCGTACAGGGTGTAGGAGAGACCCAGTACTTC.

The rearrangement uses TRBV18 and TRBJ2-2; 13 bases are shared with TRBD2. The CDR3 consists of 16 residues. After removal of 3 bases from V and 6 bases from J, the junction contained 4 bases not matched to a gene. The germline gives CDR1 KGHSH, CDR2 LQKENI. CDR3 sequence (DNA): TGTGCCAGCTCACCCTGGACTAGCGGGAGTTCCGGGGAGCTGTTTTTT. Amino acids: CASSPWTSGSSGELFF.

The rearrangement links TRBV18 to TRBJ1-2, with D tentatively TRBD1 (5 bases). V lost 3 bases to trimming and J lost 3 bases, with 8 bases between them. The germline CDR1 and CDR2 sequences are KGHSH and LQKENI. The CDR3 loop spans 13 amino acids. In DNA, the CDR3 is TGTGCCAGCTCACCCGACAGCGACTATGGCTACACCTTC. Its protein is CASSPDSDYGYTF.